Detailed here is one T cell receptor (beta chain). The germline V and J ends were trimmed by 6 bases and 1 base, with 13 bases remaining between them. Germline CDR1 and CDR2: LNHDA and SQIVND (reference sequence). The CDR3 is 14 residues long. Authors' processing steps: The authors estimated nucleated cell counts from reference gene primer amplification. Profiling relied on immunoSEQ multiplex PCR, and the TCRdb table lists in-frame clones only, not all of them. The V and J calls and clone size come from that table; D and trimming were worked out from the DNA. The sample has just under 40,000 clones; 79% are singletons. This specimen belongs to a study of blood T cell repertoires in COVID-19. Study-wide background: Sites across the United States, Italy and Spain contributed samples from acute and convalescent COVID-19. T cells, B-cell-depleted T cells, or PBMCs supplied cDNA or gDNA.

The chain couples TRBV19 to TRBJ2-7, with D perhaps TRBD1 (6 bases). Sequencing used peripheral blood. The TCR comes from a man in his 70s with acute or convalescent COVID-19. For the CDR3, the DNA is TGTGCCAGTAGCTTTACAGGGCAATCCTACGAGCAGTACTTC. This encodes CASSFTGQSYEQYF.